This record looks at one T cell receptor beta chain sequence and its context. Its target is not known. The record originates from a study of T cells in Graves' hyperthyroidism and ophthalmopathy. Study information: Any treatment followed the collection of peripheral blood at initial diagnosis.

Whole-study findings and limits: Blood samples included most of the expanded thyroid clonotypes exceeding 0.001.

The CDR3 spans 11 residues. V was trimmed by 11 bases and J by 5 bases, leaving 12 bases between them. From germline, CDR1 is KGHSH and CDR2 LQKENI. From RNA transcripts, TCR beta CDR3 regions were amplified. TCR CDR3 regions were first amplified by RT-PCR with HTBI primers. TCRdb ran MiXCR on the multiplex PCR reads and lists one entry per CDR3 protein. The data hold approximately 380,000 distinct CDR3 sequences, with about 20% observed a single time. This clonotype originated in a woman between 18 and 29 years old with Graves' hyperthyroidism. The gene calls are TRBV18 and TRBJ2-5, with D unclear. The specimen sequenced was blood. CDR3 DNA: TGTGCCTGCAGAACAATCGAGACCCAGTACTTC. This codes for CACRTIETQYF.